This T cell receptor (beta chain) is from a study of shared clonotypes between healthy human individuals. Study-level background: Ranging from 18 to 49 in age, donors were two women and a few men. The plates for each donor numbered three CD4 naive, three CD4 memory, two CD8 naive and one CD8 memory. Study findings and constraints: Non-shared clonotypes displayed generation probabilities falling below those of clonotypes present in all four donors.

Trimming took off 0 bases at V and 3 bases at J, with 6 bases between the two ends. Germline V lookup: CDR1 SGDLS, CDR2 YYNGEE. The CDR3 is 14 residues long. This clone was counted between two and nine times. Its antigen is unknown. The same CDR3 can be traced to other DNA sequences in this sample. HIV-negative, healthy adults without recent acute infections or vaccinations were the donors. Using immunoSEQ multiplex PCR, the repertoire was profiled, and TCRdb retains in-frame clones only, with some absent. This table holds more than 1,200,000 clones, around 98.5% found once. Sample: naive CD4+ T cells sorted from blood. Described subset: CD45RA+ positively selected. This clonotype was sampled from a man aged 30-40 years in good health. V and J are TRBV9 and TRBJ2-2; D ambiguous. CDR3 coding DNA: TGTGCCAGCAGCGTAGGAAGGGACACCGGGGAGCTGTTTTTT. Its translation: CASSVGRDTGELFF. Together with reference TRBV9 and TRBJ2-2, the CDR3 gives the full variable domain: DSGVTQTPKHLITATGQRVTLRCSPRSGDLSVYWYQQSLDQGLQFLIQYYNGEERAKGNILERFSAQQFPDLHSELNLSSLELGDSALYFCASSVGRDTGELFFGEGSRLTVL.